This T cell receptor beta chain was observed in a study of shared clonotypes between healthy human individuals. Data came from immunoSEQ multiplex PCR; TCRdb stores just in-frame clones and leaves some out. The repertoire holds some 1.5 million clones, with about 98% as singletons. Germline V gene data show CDR1 as SGDLS and CDR2 as YYNGEE. CDR3 length equals 15 residues. J lost 2 bases, V lost 0 bases, and 4 bases had no gene match. This chain links TRBV9 with TRBJ1-1; 7 nucleotides match TRBD1. The sample comprised naive CD4+ T cells sorted from blood. Subset: CD45RA+ positively selected. This TCR was recovered from a man under 40 in good health. The CDR3 loop is CASSVASGGNTEAFF. The CDR3 nucleotides are TGTGCCAGCAGCGTAGCGTCAGGGGGAAACACTGAAGCTTTCTTT.